One and the same sample provided the 14 T cell receptor beta chains below, sequenced in a study of siplizumab effects on memory and regulatory T cells. The protocol was immunoSEQ multiplex PCR, while the TCRdb copy is restricted to in-frame clones and leaves out a portion. The repertoire consists of more than 90,000 clones, with about nine tenths occurring once and the leading ten covering around 12%. The sequencing input was non-Treg CD4+ T cells sorted from blood. The receptor source for this set is a human donor in good health.

The chain joins TRBV9 to TRBJ2-1, with D perhaps TRBD1 or TRBD2 (6 bases each). Germline lookup yields CDR1 SGDLS and CDR2 YYNGEE. Trimming removed 0 bases at V and 7 bases at J, with 20 bases between. The CDR3 has 17 amino acids. As DNA, the CDR3 is TGTGCCAGCAGCGTAGGCATTAGTAGGCAGGGGAGGAATGAGCAGTTCTTC. Translation gives CASSVGISRQGRNEQFF.

In its sample, this clone was seen once. The chain carries TRBV21-1 and TRBJ2-2; TRBD2 is the table's D call and was not checked against the DNA. TRBV21-1 is flagged as a pseudogene. CDR3 length equals 15 residues. CDR3 in DNA: TGTGCCAGCAGCAACTGGAGGGATAACACCGGGGAGCTGTTTTTT. This codes for CASSNWRDNTGELFF.

This chain connects TRBV12-5 to TRBJ2-1, with a possible D match to TRBD2 (5 bases). Germline V gives CDR1 LGHNT, CDR2 FRNRAP. Between the trimmed V and J ends, which lost 9 bases and 2 bases, there was a span of 14 bases. The CDR3 spans 14 residues. CDR3 bases: TGTGCTAGCGATAAGGGAGTAACCTACAATGAGCAGTTCTTC. It translates to CASDKGVTYNEQFF.

This chain connects TRBV7-2 to TRBJ2-3; 9 bases map to TRBD1. The germline V gene has CDR1 SGHTA and CDR2 FQGNSA. Trimming removed 4 bases from V and 4 bases from J; junction bases left unmatched: 6. The CDR3 runs 15 residues. The CDR3 nucleotides read TGTGCCAGCAGCTGGAATACAGGGGGCGCAGATACGCAGTATTTT. Translated, it gives CASSWNTGGADTQYF.

This chain connects TRBV9 to TRBJ2-6; the match to TRBD2 covers 13 bases. V lost 3 bases, J lost 2 bases, and 8 bases stayed unmatched. Germline-derived CDR1 and CDR2 are SGDLS and YYNGEE. The length of the CDR3 is 19 residues. CDR3 in amino acids: CASSEAVLAGGPGANVLTF. The CDR3 coding sequence is TGTGCCAGCAGCGAGGCTGTACTAGCGGGAGGGCCTGGGGCCAACGTCCTGACTTTC.

V gene TRBV11-3 combines with J gene TRBJ2-7; D possibly corresponds to TRBD1 (5 bases). CDR3 length: 14 amino acids. Germline lookup yields CDR1 SGHNT and CDR2 YENEEA. V was shortened by 2 bases and J by 3 bases, with 11 bases between the two germline ends. In DNA, the CDR3 is TGTGCCAGCAGCTTACGACAGAATAGCTACGAGCAGTACTTC. It translates to CASSLRQNSYEQYF.

The V call is TRBV29-1, the J call TRBJ2-6; 7 bases fit TRBD1. CDR3 size: 14 residues. V was clipped by 5 bases and J by 4 bases; unmatched bases: 5. The germline V gene encodes CDR1 SQVTM and CDR2 ANQGSEA. CDR3 residues: CSVQGGAGANVLTF. CDR3 nucleotides: TGCAGCGTTCAAGGGGGCGCCGGGGCCAACGTCCTGACTTTC.

The rearrangement uses TRBV28 and TRBJ1-3; tentatively, D is TRBD1 (6 bases). Trimming cost V 5 bases and J 5 bases, with 19 bases left between them. CDR3 length: 16 amino acids. Germline V lookup: CDR1 MDHEN, CDR2 SYDVKM. Here the CDR3 reads CASSPPLGALRNTIYF. CDR3 nucleotides: TGTGCCAGCAGTCCTCCGTTGGGGGCCTTAAGAAACACCATATATTTT.

The chain is built from TRBV6-1 and TRBJ2-2; the match to TRBD2 covers 10 bases. Germline lookup yields CDR1 MNHNS and CDR2 SASEGT. This CDR3 is 15 amino acids long. Trimming removed 6 bases from V and 8 bases from J; junction bases left unmatched: 9. The CDR3 DNA is TGTGCCAGCAGAGGGGTAGCGGGAGGTTCAGGGGAGCTGTTTTTT. Protein sequence: CASRGVAGGSGELFF.

This clone was seen once. The chain carries TRBV7-8 and TRBJ2-2; D is ambiguous. This CDR3 contains 15 residues. V was clipped by 5 bases and J by 9 bases, with 19 bases between them. Looked up from germline, CDR1 is SGHVS and CDR2 is FQNEAQ. CDR3 sequence (DNA): TGTGCCAGCAGCCCCTTAGACACCTCCCTGTGGGAGCTGTTTTTT. Amino acids: CASSPLDTSLWELFF.

The rearrangement joins TRBV27 to TRBJ2-3; D might be TRBD1 (5 bases). CDR3 size: 13 residues. The germline V gene has CDR1 MNHEY and CDR2 SMNVEV (reference sequence). The V and J ends lost 1 base and 4 bases respectively, with 6 bases between them. The CDR3 loop reads CASSLLGADTQYF. CDR3 coding DNA: TGTGCCAGCAGTTTATTAGGGGCAGATACGCAGTATTTT.

The V call is TRBV4-1, the J call TRBJ2-6; TRBD2 aligns across 11 bases. The CDR3 length is 17 residues. Trimming took 4 bases from V and 3 from J; bases not matched to a gene: 5. CDR1 MGHRA and CDR2 YSYEKL come from the germline V gene. The CDR3 protein is CASSRLAGSGGANVLTF. DNA for the CDR3: TGCGCCAGCAGCCGACTAGCGGGATCGGGTGGGGCCAACGTCCTGACTTTC.

This clone was seen only once. The V and J genes are TRBV5-4 and TRBJ1-1, with D unresolved. The CDR3 is made up of 13 amino acids. CDR1 is SGHNT, CDR2 YYREEE, per germline (reference sequence). Between the trimmed V and J ends, which lost 0 bases and 3 bases, there was a span of 6 bases. The CDR3 sequence: CASSLERDTEAFF. CDR3 in DNA: TGTGCCAGCAGCTTGGAGAGGGACACTGAAGCTTTCTTT.

This chain joins TRBV19 and TRBJ1-5; maybe TRBD1 (6 bases). The germline V and J ends were trimmed by 6 bases and 0 bases, with 12 bases remaining between them. The CDR3 is made up of 15 amino acids. Germline V gives CDR1 LNHDA, CDR2 SQIVND (reference sequence). The CDR3 DNA sequence: TGTGCCAGTAGAACCCAGGGGCTTAGCAATCAGCCCCAGCATTTT. Protein sequence: CASRTQGLSNQPQHF.